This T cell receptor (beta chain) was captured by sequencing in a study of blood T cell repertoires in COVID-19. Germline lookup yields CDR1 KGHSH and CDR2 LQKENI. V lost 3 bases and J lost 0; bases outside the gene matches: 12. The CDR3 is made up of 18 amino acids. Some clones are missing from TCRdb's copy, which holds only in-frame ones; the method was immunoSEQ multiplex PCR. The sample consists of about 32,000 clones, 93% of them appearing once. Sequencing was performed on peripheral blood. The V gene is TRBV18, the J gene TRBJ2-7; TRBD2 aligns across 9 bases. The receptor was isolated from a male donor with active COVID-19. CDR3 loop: CASSPTRGGAGSSYEQYF. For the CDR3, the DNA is TGTGCCAGCTCACCGACGCGGGGGGGCGCAGGTTCCTCCTACGAGCAGTACTTC. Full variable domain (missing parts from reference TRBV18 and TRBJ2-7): NAGVMQNPRHLVRRRGQEARLRCSPMKGHSHVYWYRQLPEEGLKFMVYLQKENIIDESGMPKERFSAEFPKEGPSILRIQQVVRGDSAAYFCASSPTRGGAGSSYEQYFGPGTRLTVT.